The sample holds many counts of the clone carrying this T cell receptor beta chain. Treatment in this sample: about 20 received Ad26.COV2.S at low or high dose, single or two shots; 5 received placebo; per-sample allocation not given. Sampling was performed 63 days after the first vaccine or placebo injection. This CDR3 spans 16 amino acids. V was cut by 5 bases and J by 3 bases, with 17 bases left in between. Germline V gives CDR1 SGHTA, CDR2 FQGNSA. Clones were sequenced by immunoSEQ multiplex PCR, and TCRdb holds only the in-frame ones, with some missing. The profile shows about 350,000 clones, around 83% of them singletons. The sample is drawn from a study of Ad26.COV2.S vaccination and SARS-CoV-2 variants.

This receptor was obtained from a person aged 18 to 59 who received the Ad26.COV2.S COVID-19 vaccine or a placebo. Sample: peripheral blood, taken in a trial of Ad26.COV2.S vaccine versus placebo. This rearrangement joins TRBV7-2 to TRBJ2-1; D is possibly TRBD1 (5 bases). For the CDR3, the DNA is TGTGCCAGCAGCCCAGACGGACAATATTTCTACAATGAGCAGTTCTTC. Protein product: CASSPDGQYFYNEQFF.